Each of the 2 T cell receptor beta chains below was sequenced from the same sample in a study of spatial heterogeneity in lung cancer. Findings and caveats of the study: The study found that expanded intratumoral alpha and beta TCR counts tracked tumor mutation counts.

TCRdb independently ran MiXCR on the 5' RACE reads; one entry per CDR3 protein. Of 25,000 to 30,000 distinct CDR3 sequences in the sample, around 7.5% were seen once. These TCRs' antigens remain unknown. The sample's time point: sample taken at primary tumor resection. Sequencing was performed on lung tumor tissue, taken at surgery. The source is a male donor with early-stage non-small cell lung cancer.

This clonotype has a count of ten or more. The CDR3 sequence is CASSQESWSGLSYEQYF. The CDR3 DNA reads as TGCGCCAGCAGCCAAGAGAGCTGGTCAGGGCTCTCCTACGAGCAGTACTTC. The genes are TRBV4-3 and TRBJ2-7; D may be TRBD1 (5 bases). Trimming cost V 0 bases and J 0 bases, with 15 bases left between them. CDR1 is LGHNA and CDR2 is YSLEER in the germline V gene. CDR3 length equals 17 residues.

Only a few counts were recorded for this clonotype. The J gene is TRBJ2-6, the V gene TRBV20-1; D unclear. This CDR3 region has 16 residues. The germline V and J ends were trimmed by 5 bases and 1 base, with 15 bases remaining between them. Germline CDR1 reads DFQATT; CDR2 reads SNEGSKA (reference sequence). As DNA, the CDR3 is TGCAGTGCTGGATTACAAACCGGATCTGGGGCCAACGTCCTGACTTTC. Translating it yields CSAGLQTGSGANVLTF.